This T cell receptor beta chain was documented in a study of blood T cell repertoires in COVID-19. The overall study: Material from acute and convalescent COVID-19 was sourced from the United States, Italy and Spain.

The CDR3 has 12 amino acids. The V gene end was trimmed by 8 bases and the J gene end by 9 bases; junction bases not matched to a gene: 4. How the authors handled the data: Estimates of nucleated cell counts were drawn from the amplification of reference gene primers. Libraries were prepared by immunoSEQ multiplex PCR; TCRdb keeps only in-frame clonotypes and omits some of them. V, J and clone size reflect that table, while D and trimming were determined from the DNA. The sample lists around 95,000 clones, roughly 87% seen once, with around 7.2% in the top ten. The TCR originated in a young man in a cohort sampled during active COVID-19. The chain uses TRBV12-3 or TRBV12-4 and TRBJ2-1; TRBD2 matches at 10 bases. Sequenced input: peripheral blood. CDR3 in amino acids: CASRSGGFEQFF. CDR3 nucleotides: TGTGCCAGCCGTAGCGGGGGGTTTGAGCAGTTCTTC.